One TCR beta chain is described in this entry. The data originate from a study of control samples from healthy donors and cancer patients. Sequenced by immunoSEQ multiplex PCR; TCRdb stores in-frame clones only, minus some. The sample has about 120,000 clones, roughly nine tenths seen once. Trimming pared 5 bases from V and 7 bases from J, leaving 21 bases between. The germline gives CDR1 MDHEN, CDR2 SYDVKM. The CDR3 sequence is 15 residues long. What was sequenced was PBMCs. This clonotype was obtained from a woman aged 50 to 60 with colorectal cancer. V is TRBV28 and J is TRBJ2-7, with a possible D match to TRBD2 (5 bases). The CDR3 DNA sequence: TGTGCCAGCAGTGCACAATATTACGGGGTATATGAGCAGTACTTC. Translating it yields CASSAQYYGVYEQYF.